These 20 T cell receptor beta chains were sequenced from one sample in a study of cytomegalovirus exposure and HLA in healthy donors. Researchers ran the PCR with 60 Vbeta and 13 Jbeta primers. Libraries were prepared by immunoSEQ multiplex PCR; TCRdb keeps only in-frame clonotypes and omits some of them. The data contain fewer than 100,000 clones, 78% of them seen just once; the ten biggest clones take up approximately 4%. The sequenced sample consisted of PBMCs. The receptors shown here come from a woman aged 40 to 55 in good health and CMV-seropositive.

The chain couples TRBV6-1 to TRBJ2-3; 13 bases are shared with TRBD2. J gave up 5 bases and V 9 bases, and 8 bases lay outside the gene matches. Germline CDR1 is MNHNS and CDR2 is SASEGT. CDR3 length: 15 residues. The CDR3 is CASLELAGGVDTQYF. CDR3 nucleotide sequence: TGTGCCAGTCTCGAACTAGCGGGAGGGGTAGATACGCAGTATTTT.

The V and J genes are TRBV11-3 and TRBJ1-4; the D gene is possibly TRBD1 (5 bases). Per the germline V gene, CDR1 is SGHNT and CDR2 is YENEEA. The CDR3 is 16 amino acids. Trimming stripped 5 bases from V and 8 bases from J, with 21 bases between. This CDR3 reads CASSHPPQGWGEKLFF. The CDR3 DNA reads TGTGCCAGCAGCCACCCACCACAAGGGTGGGGCGAAAAACTGTTTTTT.

The chain links TRBV21-1 to TRBJ2-5; the D call of TRBD2 is as the table states it, not checked on the DNA. TRBV21-1 is deemed a pseudogene. This CDR3 has 15 amino acids. The CDR3 spells CASSKAQGSGWTQYF. CDR3 bases: TGTGCCAGCAGCAAAGCGCAGGGTAGCGGGTGGACCCAGTACTTC.

This clone was seen only a few times. The chain has TRBV7-2 and TRBJ2-3; TRBD2 aligns across 14 bases. Per the germline V gene, CDR1 is SGHTA and CDR2 is FQGNSA. V shed 5 bases, J shed 6 bases, and the junction held 7 bases outside the gene matches. The CDR3 contains 16 residues. The CDR3 nucleotides are TGTGCCAGCAGCCCGACTAGCGGGAGGGTCGGGGATACGCAGTATTTT. Protein: CASSPTSGRVGDTQYF.

This sequence joins TRBV7-9 and TRBJ2-5, with D perhaps TRBD2 (7 bases). Germline V gene sequence: CDR1 SEHNR, CDR2 FQNEAQ (reference sequence). This CDR3 region has 15 residues. The V gene lost 5 bases and the J gene lost 5 bases, with 18 bases spanning the gap. This CDR3 is CASSDYNEGGETQYF. The CDR3 coding sequence is TGTGCCAGCAGCGACTATAATGAGGGGGGGGAGACCCAGTACTTC.

The chain recombines TRBV19 with TRBJ2-5, with 7 bases lining up with TRBD1. V shed 4 bases, J shed 5 bases, and the junction held 7 bases outside the gene matches. The CDR3 is made up of 14 amino acids. Per the germline V gene, CDR1 is LNHDA and CDR2 is SQIVND (reference sequence). CDR3 protein: CASSRQGSGETQYF. In nucleotides, the CDR3 is TGTGCCAGTAGTAGACAGGGTTCGGGTGAGACCCAGTACTTC.

The CDR3 spells CASSKSGLAGGFAPQETQYF. In nucleotides, the CDR3 is TGTGCCAGCAGCAAGTCCGGATTAGCGGGAGGTTTTGCCCCCCAAGAGACCCAGTACTTC. The chain couples TRBV21-1 to TRBJ2-5; TRBD2, the table's D call, was not compared with the DNA. TRBV21-1 is tagged as a pseudogene. There are 20 residues in the CDR3.

The chain uses TRBV5-4 and TRBJ2-1; 7 bases fit TRBD2. V lost 6 bases and J lost 4; bases outside the gene matches: 16. Germline V gives CDR1 SGHNT, CDR2 YYREEE (reference sequence). The CDR3 is 17 amino acids. CDR3 bases: TGTGCCAGCACCCCCGACGGCCTAGCGGCCACATACAATGAGCAGTTCTTC. This codes for CASTPDGLAATYNEQFF.

This sequence joins TRBV9 and TRBJ2-1; 7 bases match TRBD2. Germline CDR1 reads SGDLS; CDR2 reads YYNGEE. The trim removed 4 bases at V and 4 bases at J, leaving 8 bases unmatched. The CDR3 contains 15 residues. The CDR3 DNA follows: TGTGCCAGCAGCCCACGACTAGCCCTATACAATGAGCAGTTCTTC. Amino acid sequence: CASSPRLALYNEQFF.

This clone was found once. The chain couples TRBV11-2 to TRBJ1-4, with TRBD1 matching 10 bases. The J segment lost 8 bases and the V segment lost 3 bases, leaving 6 bases of the junction unmatched. Looked up from germline, CDR1 is SGHAT and CDR2 is FQNNGV. This CDR3 is built from 15 residues. CDR3 nucleotides: TGTGCCAGCAGCTTGGTTGGACAGGGGGGCGAAAAACTGTTTTTT. Translation: CASSLVGQGGEKLFF.

The rearrangement uses TRBV7-2 and TRBJ2-7; 8 bases are a match to TRBD2. J gave up 3 bases and V 2 bases, and 6 bases lay outside the gene matches. The CDR3 is 15 amino acids. Germline CDR1 reads SGHTA; CDR2 reads FQGNSA. The CDR3 DNA follows: TGTGCCAGCAGCTTAATAAGCGGGAGCCTCTACGAGCAGTACTTC. Its translation is CASSLISGSLYEQYF.

This clone has a single count. This chain joins TRBV4-2 and TRBJ2-1; 9 nucleotides agree with TRBD2. The CDR3 extends over 15 amino acids. Unmatched junction bases numbered 6, after V lost 0 bases and J lost 9 bases. In germline, CDR1 is LGHNA, CDR2 YNFKEQ. As DNA, the CDR3 is TGTGCCAGCAGCCAAGAGGGCCAGCGGGAGGTTGAGCAGTTCTTC. Translated: CASSQEGQREVEQFF.

The genes are TRBV4-1 and TRBJ1-2, with a possible D match to TRBD1 (6 bases). The germline V gene encodes CDR1 MGHRA and CDR2 YSYEKL. Deletions cut 1 base from V and 2 bases from J, with 11 bases between. The CDR3 covers 15 residues. The CDR3 loop is CASSQGFRGNYGYTF. In DNA, the CDR3 is TGCGCCAGCAGCCAAGGGTTCAGGGGAAACTATGGCTACACCTTC.

The rearrangement uses TRBV14 and TRBJ1-6, with 9 bases fitting TRBD1. Unmatched junction bases numbered 5, after V lost 3 bases and J lost 8 bases. The V gene's germline CDR1 is SGHDN and CDR2 FVKESK. The CDR3 runs to 15 residues. The CDR3 bases are TGTGCCAGCAGCCAGAGGACAGGGGCTGATTCACCCCTCCACTTT. This sequence encodes CASSQRTGADSPLHF.

The V call is TRBV5-1, the J call TRBJ1-1, with D perhaps matching TRBD1 (6 bases). In germline, CDR1 is SGHRS, CDR2 YFSETQ. V was pared by 0 bases and J by 5 bases, with 11 bases between. This CDR3 region has 14 residues. The CDR3 DNA is TGCGCCAGCAGCTTGGAGGGGACACGGACTGAAGCTTTCTTT. This translates into CASSLEGTRTEAFF.

The rearrangement joins TRBV28 to TRBJ2-7; D is undetermined. CDR1 is MDHEN, CDR2 SYDVKM, per germline. V was shortened by 6 bases and J by 3 bases, with 12 bases between the two germline ends. CDR3 length: 13 amino acids. The CDR3 sequence is CASRVRLNYEQYF. The CDR3 nucleotides are TGTGCCAGCAGGGTGAGGTTAAACTACGAGCAGTACTTC.

V gene TRBV5-4 combines with J gene TRBJ2-1, with 7 bases aligning to TRBD2. The CDR3 consists of 15 residues. Germline CDR1 is SGHNT and CDR2 is YYREEE (reference sequence). The J segment lost 5 bases and the V segment lost 0 bases, leaving 5 bases of the junction unmatched. CDR3 nucleotides: TGTGCCAGCAGCTTGGTTGGGAGGGCCGACAATGAGCAGTTCTTC. It encodes CASSLVGRADNEQFF.

This clone showed up just once. The chain couples TRBV29-1 to TRBJ2-3, with D maybe TRBD2 (5 bases). The CDR3 has 12 residues. Germline lookup yields CDR1 SQVTM and CDR2 ANQGSEA. With 3 bases removed from V and 5 bases from J, the gap between germline ends came to 9 bases. This CDR3 is CSVDQRGDTQYF. The CDR3 DNA is TGCAGCGTTGATCAACGGGGAGATACGCAGTATTTT.

This sequence joins TRBV28 and TRBJ2-7; a weak D match, TRBD2 (5 bases). Germline loops: CDR1 MDHEN, CDR2 SYDVKM. Trimming shortened V by 10 bases and J by 4 bases, and 20 bases separated the two germline ends. The CDR3 has 14 residues. CDR3 protein: CATRMGSEPYEQYF. CDR3 DNA: TGTGCCACAAGGATGGGTAGCGAACCATACGAGCAGTACTTC.

This chain links TRBV2 with TRBJ2-5; D remains unclear. Trimming pared 6 bases from V and 1 base from J, leaving 9 bases between. Germline loops: CDR1 SNHLY, CDR2 FYNNEI. The length of the CDR3 is 13 residues. The CDR3 nucleotides read TGTGCCAGCAGCGAGAATATCCAAGAGACCCAGTACTTC. Amino acids: CASSENIQETQYF.